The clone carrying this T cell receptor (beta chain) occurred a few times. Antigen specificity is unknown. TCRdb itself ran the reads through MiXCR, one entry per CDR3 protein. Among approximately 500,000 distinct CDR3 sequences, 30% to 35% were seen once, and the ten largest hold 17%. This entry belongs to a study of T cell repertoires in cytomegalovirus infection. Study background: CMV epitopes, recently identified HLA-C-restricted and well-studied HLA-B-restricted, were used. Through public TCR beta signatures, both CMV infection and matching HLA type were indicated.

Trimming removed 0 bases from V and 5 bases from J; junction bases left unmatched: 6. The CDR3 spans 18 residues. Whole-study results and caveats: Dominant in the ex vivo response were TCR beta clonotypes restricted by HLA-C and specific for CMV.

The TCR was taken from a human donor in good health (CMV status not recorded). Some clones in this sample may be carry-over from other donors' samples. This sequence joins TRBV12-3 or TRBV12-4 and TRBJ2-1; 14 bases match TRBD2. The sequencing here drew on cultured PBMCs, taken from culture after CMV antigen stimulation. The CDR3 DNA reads TGTGCCAGCAGTTTAGCGCAGGGACTAGCGGGAGCGCACAATGAGCAGTTCTTC. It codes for CASSLAQGLAGAHNEQFF.